This T cell receptor beta chain was sequenced for a study of T cells in pancreatic ductal adenocarcinoma (dated by TCRdb to between 2016 and 2019). In the study overall: Seeking insight into the adaptive T-cell response that arises naturally, the researchers examined how many CD8+ T cells infiltrated tumors of resected pancreatic ductal adenocarcinoma, where they sat, and what features they had, alongside the same properties of suppressive cells.

The immunoSEQ hsTCRB kit was used to amplify TCR beta CDR3 regions from genomic DNA. An Illumina HiSeq system was used to carry out high-throughput TRB CDR3 sequencing. In the authors' own workflow: Sequencing reads were analyzed with the immunoSEQ software, and nonproductive sequences with premature stops or frame-shifts were excluded. Repertoire clonality was computed as one minus Shannon entropy normalized by log2 of the number of unique productive sequences. Sourced from immuneACCESS, this table was stored by TCRdb with only in-frame sequences that have V and J called. A share of the clones is absent; for the studies checked, an unresolved V gene accounts for under half, and the remainder has no known explanation. The DNA gave D and trimming, while V, J and clone size come from that table. Here the sample has roughly 100,000 clones; about 95% occur a single time. Of the sample, about 3.4% is held by the ten largest clones.

There are 16 amino acids in the CDR3, from cysteine to phenylalanine inclusive. The kept DNA is CDR3 alone, 48 bases in frame from the first base. Cut back by 0 bases and 7 bases, the V and J ends lie 19 bases apart. CDR1 is given as SGHRS and CDR2 as YFSETQ, both from the germline V gene. The investigation overall reported the following: Because most pancreatic cancer patients present with inoperable disease, the resected cohort was biased toward the minority with early-stage disease. Blood samples had more total productive templates and about 8-fold more unique clonotypes than tumor samples. There was no significant difference in T-cell clonality between tumor and blood, where mean clonality was around 0.1 for tumors and 0.055 to 0.09 for blood. Comparisons of clonality between tumor and blood may be biased because tumors are enriched in CD45RO+ effector T cells rather than naive T cells, which biases the comparison toward lower diversity.

This clone showed up just once. Its target antigen remains unknown. No much larger clone exists at a distance of one base, and base qualities are not known. The selected pancreatic ductal adenocarcinoma patients had received surgery without neoadjuvant therapy. Peripheral blood was collected in heparin tubes, and PBMCs were isolated by histopaque density gradient and cryopreserved in around 9.2% DMSO. Genomic DNA was extracted from six or seven PBMC and 9 flash-frozen tumor specimens using the DNeasy Blood and Tissue Kit with Proteinase K and RNase treatment. The sequence links TRBV5-1 to TRBJ2-5, and perhaps TRBD2 as D gene, on 6 matching bases. The sample was PBMCs. This clonotype was obtained from a human donor with pancreatic ductal adenocarcinoma. The CDR3 protein: CASSLGAGTTPGTQYF. DNA sequence: TGCGCCAGCAGCTTGGGAGCGGGTACGACGCCGGGGACCCAGTACTTC. The full variable domain, completed from the reference TRBV5-1 and TRBJ2-5 proteins outside the CDR3, reads KAGVTQTPRYLIKTRGQQVTLSCSPISGHRSVSWYQQTPGQGLQFLFEYFSETQRNKGNFPGRFSGRQFSNSRSEMNVSTLELGDSALYLCASSLGAGTTPGTQYFGPGTRLLVL.